The present T cell receptor (beta chain) was sequenced within a study of untreated major depressive disorder. Study results and limitations: TRBV05-01 (Vbeta 5.1) usage was higher in CD4+ T cells of depressed patients than controls.

Points on this clone: No antigen is known for it.

Clones were sequenced by immunoSEQ multiplex PCR, and TCRdb holds only the in-frame ones, with some missing. The sample yields roughly 14,000 clones, about 89% seen once. The CDR3 is made up of 15 amino acids. Germline V gives CDR1 GTSNPN, CDR2 SVGIG (reference sequence). J lost 4 bases, V lost 4 bases, and 12 bases had no gene match. The clonotype comes from a woman aged 25-40 years with major depressive disorder. The sample consisted of CD4+ T cells from PBMCs. This chain connects TRBV30 to TRBJ1-2; 7 bases align to TRBD1. The DNA of the CDR3 is TGTGCCTGGAACCAAGGGGGCAGGGGTCTCTATGGCTACACCTTC. This codes for CAWNQGGRGLYGYTF.